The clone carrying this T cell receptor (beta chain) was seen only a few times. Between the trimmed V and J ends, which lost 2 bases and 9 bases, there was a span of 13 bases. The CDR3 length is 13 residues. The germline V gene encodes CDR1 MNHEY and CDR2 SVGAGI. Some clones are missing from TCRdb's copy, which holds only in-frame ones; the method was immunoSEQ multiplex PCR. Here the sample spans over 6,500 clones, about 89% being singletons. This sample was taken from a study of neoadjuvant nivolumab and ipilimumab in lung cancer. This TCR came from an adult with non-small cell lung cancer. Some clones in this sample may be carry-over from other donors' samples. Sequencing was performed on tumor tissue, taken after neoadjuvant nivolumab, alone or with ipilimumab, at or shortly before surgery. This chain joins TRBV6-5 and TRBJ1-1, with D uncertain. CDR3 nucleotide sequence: TGTGCCAGCAGTTACGGGGAAAGGTCACAAGCTTTCTTT. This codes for CASSYGERSQAFF.